This T cell receptor beta chain was captured by sequencing in a study of OX40 agonist ivuxolimab in advanced cancers. Whole-study context: One hepatocellular carcinoma and a couple of cutaneous melanoma patients partially responded.

Collection of blood occurred at baseline, at cycle 4 day 1, and at cycle 7 day 1. Trimming removed 4 bases at V and 3 bases at J, with 16 bases between. This CDR3 has 16 residues. The germline CDR1 and CDR2 sequences are LNHDA and SQIVND (reference sequence). Sequenced by immunoSEQ multiplex PCR; TCRdb stores in-frame clones only, minus some. Altogether tens of thousands of clones are present, 70% to 90% being singletons, with the ten largest covering roughly 0.89%. V and J are TRBV19 and TRBJ1-5; TRBD1 might be the D (5 bases). This material consisted of CD4+ or CD8+ T cells sorted from blood, taken in a trial of the OX40 agonist ivuxolimab. The source is an adult with an advanced solid tumor such as melanoma, head and neck, liver or kidney cancer. The CDR3 loop reads CASSRGEGFNNQPQHF. The CDR3 bases are TGTGCCAGTAGTAGAGGGGAAGGGTTTAACAATCAGCCCCAGCATTTT. The whole variable domain, remainder taken from reference TRBV19 and TRBJ1-5, is DGGITQSPKYLFRKEGQNVTLSCEQNLNHDAMYWYRQDPGQGLRLIYYSQIVNDFQKGDIAEGYSVSREKKESFPLTVTSAQKNPTAFYLCASSRGEGFNNQPQHFGDGTRLSIL.